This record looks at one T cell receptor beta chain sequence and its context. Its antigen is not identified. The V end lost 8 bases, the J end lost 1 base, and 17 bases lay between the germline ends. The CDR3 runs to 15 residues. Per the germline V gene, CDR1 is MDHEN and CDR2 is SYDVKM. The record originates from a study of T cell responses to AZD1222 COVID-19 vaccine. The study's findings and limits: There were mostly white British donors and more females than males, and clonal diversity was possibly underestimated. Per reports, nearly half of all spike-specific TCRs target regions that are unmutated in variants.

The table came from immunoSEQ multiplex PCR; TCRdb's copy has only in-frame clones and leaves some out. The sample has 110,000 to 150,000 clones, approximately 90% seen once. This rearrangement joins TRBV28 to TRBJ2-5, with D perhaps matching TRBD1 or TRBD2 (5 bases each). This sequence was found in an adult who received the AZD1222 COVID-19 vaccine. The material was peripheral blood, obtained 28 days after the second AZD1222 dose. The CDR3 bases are TGTGCCAGCGGGTCTCCGGGACGACTCCAAGAGACCCAGTACTTC. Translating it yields CASGSPGRLQETQYF. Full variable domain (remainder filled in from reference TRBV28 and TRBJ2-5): DVKVTQSSRYLVKRTGEKVFLECVQDMDHENMFWYRQDPGLGLRLIYFSYDVKMKEKGDIPEGYSVSREKKERFSLILESASTNQTSMYLCASGSPGRLQETQYFGPGTRLLVL.